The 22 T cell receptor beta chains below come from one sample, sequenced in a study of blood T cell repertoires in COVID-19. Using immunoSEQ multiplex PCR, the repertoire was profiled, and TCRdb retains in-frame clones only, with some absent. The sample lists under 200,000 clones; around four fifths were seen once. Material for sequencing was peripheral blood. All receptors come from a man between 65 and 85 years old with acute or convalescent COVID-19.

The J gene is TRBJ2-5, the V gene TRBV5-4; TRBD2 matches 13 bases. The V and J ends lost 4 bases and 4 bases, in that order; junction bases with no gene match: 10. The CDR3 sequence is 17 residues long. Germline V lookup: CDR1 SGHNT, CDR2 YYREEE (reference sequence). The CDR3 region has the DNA TGTGCCAGCAGCCAGGGACTAGCGGGAAAGGAACGAGAGACCCAGTACTTC. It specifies CASSQGLAGKERETQYF.

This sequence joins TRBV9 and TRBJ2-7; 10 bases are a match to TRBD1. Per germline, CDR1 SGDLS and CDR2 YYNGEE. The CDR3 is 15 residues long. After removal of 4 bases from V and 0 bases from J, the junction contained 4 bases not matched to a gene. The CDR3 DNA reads TGTGCCAGCAGCAAGGGACAGGGGTCCTCCTACGAGCAGTACTTC. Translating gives CASSKGQGSSYEQYF. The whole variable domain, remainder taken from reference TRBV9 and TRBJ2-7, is DSGVTQTPKHLITATGQRVTLRCSPRSGDLSVYWYQQSLDQGLQFLIQYYNGEERAKGNILERFSAQQFPDLHSELNLSSLELGDSALYFCASSKGQGSSYEQYFGPGTRLTVT.

CDR3 sequence: CAAGQGGQPQHF. The CDR3 nucleotides read TGTGCCGCCGGACAGGGCGGTCAGCCCCAGCATTTT. V usage is TRBV6-6 and J usage is TRBJ1-5; 8 nucleotides line up with TRBD1. There are 12 residues in the CDR3. Germline V CDR1 and CDR2: MNHNY, SVGAGI (reference sequence). Trimming removed 11 bases from V and 6 bases from J; junction bases left unmatched: 6.

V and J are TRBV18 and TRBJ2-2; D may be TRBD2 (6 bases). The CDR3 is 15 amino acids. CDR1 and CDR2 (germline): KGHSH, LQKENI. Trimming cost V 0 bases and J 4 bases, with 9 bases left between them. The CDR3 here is CASSPPVGGTGELFF. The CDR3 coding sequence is TGTGCCAGCTCACCACCGGTCGGGGGCACCGGGGAGCTGTTTTTT.

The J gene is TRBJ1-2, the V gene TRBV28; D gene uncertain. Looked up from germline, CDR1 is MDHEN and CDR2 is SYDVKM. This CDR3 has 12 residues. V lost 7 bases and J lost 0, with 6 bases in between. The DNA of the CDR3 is TGTGCCAGCAAGGAGGCTAACTATGGCTACACCTTC. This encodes CASKEANYGYTF.

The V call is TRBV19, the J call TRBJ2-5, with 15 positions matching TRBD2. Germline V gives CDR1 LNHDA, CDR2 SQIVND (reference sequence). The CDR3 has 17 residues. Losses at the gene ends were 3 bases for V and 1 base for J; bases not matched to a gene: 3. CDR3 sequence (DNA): TGTGCCAGTAGTATGCGGGGACTAGCGGGGGGCCAAGAGACCCAGTACTTC. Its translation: CASSMRGLAGGQETQYF.

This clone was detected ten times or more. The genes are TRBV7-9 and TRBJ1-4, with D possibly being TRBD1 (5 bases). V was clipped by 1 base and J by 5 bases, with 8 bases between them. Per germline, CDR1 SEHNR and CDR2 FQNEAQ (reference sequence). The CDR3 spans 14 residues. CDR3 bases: TGTGCCAGCAGCTTAGAGCGGGGGAATGAAAAACTGTTTTTT. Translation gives CASSLERGNEKLFF.

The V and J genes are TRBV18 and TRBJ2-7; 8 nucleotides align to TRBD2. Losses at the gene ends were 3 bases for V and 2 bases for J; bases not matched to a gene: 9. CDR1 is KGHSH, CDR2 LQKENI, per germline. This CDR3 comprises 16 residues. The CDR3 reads CASSPPGGAETYEQYF. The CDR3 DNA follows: TGTGCCAGCTCACCTCCCGGGGGGGCCGAAACCTACGAGCAGTACTTC. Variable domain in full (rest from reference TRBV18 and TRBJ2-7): NAGVMQNPRHLVRRRGQEARLRCSPMKGHSHVYWYRQLPEEGLKFMVYLQKENIIDESGMPKERFSAEFPKEGPSILRIQQVVRGDSAAYFCASSPPGGAETYEQYFGPGTRLTVT.

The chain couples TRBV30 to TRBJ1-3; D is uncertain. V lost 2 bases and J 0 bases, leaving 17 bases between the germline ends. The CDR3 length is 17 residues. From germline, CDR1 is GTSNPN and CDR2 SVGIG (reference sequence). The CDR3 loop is CAWSPSHAADSGNTIYF. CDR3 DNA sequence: TGTGCCTGGAGTCCTAGTCACGCGGCCGACTCTGGAAACACCATATATTTT.

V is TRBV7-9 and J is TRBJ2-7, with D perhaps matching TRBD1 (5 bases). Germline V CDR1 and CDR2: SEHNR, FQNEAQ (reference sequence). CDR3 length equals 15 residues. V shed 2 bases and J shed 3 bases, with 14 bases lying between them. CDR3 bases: TGTGCCAGCAGCTTAAAGGCAGGGCCCTACTACGAGCAGTACTTC. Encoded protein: CASSLKAGPYYEQYF.

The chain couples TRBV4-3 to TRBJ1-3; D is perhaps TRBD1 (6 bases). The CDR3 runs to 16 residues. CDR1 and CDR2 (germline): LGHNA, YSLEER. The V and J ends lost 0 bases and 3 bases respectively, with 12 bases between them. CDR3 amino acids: CASSQEMGASGNTIYF. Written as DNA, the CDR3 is TGCGCCAGCAGCCAAGAAATGGGGGCAAGTGGAAACACCATATATTTT.

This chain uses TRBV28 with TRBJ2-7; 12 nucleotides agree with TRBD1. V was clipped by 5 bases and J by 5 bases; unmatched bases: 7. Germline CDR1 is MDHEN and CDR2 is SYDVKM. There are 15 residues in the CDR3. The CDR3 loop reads CASSSSGTGGHEQYF. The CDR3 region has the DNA TGTGCCAGCAGTAGCTCCGGGACAGGGGGCCACGAGCAGTACTTC.

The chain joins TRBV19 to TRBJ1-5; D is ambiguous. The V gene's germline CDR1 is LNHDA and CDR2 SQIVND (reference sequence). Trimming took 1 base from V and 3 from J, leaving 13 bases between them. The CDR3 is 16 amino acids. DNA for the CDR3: TGTGCCAGTAGTATAGTAGCCGGGTCATTCAATCAGCCCCAGCATTTT. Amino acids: CASSIVAGSFNQPQHF.

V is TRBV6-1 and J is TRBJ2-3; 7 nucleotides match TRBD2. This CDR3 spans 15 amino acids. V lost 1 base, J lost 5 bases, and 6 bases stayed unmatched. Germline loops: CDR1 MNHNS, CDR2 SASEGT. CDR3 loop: CASSEVAGLEDTQYF. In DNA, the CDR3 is TGTGCCAGCAGTGAAGTAGCGGGTTTAGAAGATACGCAGTATTTT.

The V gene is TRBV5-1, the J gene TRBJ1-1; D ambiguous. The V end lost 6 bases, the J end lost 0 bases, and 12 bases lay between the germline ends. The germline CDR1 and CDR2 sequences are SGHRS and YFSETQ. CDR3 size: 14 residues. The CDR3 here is CASKEGIVNTEAFF. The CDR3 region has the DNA TGCGCCAGCAAGGAGGGAATCGTGAACACTGAAGCTTTCTTT.

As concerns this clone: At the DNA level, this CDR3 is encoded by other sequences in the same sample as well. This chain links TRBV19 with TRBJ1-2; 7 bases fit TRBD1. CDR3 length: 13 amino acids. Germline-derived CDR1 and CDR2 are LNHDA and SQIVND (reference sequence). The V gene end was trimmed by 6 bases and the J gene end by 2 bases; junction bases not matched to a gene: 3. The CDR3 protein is CASSLTGNYGYTF. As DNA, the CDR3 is TGTGCCAGTAGCCTGACAGGGAACTATGGCTACACCTTC.

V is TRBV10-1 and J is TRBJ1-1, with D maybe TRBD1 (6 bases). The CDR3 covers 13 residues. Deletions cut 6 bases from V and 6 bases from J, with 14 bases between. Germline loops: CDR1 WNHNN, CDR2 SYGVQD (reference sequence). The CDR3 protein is CASSPTGMAEAFF. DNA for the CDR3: TGCGCCAGCAGCCCAACAGGGATGGCTGAAGCTTTCTTT.

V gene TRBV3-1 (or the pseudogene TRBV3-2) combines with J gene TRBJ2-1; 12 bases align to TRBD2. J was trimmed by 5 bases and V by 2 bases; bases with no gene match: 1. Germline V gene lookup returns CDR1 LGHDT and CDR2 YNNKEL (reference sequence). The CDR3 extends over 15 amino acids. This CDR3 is CASSQLAGGDNEQFF. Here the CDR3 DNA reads TGTGCCAGCAGCCAACTAGCGGGGGGGGACAATGAGCAGTTCTTC.

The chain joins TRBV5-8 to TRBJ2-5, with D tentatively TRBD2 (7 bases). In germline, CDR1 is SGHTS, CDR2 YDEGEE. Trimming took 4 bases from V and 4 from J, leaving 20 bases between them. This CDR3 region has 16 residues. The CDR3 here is CASSITGSGRAETQYF. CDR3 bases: TGTGCCAGCAGCATAACAGGGAGTGGGAGGGCAGAGACCCAGTACTTC.

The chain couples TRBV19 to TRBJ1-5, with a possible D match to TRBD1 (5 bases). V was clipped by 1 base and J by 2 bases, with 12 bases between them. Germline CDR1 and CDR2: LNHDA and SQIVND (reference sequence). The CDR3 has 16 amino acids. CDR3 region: CASSIGQGDGNQPQHF. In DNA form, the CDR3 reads TGTGCCAGTAGTATAGGCCAGGGTGATGGCAATCAGCCCCAGCATTTT.

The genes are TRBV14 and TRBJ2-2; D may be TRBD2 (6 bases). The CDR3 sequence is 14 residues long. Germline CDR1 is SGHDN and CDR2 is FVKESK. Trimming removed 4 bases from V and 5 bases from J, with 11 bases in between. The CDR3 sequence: CASSPWEDTGELFF. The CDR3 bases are TGTGCCAGCAGCCCCTGGGAGGATACCGGGGAGCTGTTTTTT. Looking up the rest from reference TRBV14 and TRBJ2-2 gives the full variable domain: EAGVTQFPSHSVIEKGQTVTLRCDPISGHDNLYWYRRVMGKEIKFLLHFVKESKQDESGMPNNRFLAERTGGTYSTLKVQPAELEDSGVYFCASSPWEDTGELFFGEGSRLTVL.

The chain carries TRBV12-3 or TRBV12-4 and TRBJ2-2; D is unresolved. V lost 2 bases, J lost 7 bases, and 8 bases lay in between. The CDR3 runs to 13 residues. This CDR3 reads CASSLREFGELFF. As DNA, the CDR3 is TGTGCCAGCAGTTTAAGAGAATTCGGGGAGCTGTTTTTT.